Presented here are 4 T cell receptor beta chains from one specimen sequenced in a study of OX40 agonist ivuxolimab in advanced cancers. Assay: immunoSEQ multiplex PCR; the TCRdb copy retains only in-frame clones and omits some. The profile shows about 80,000 clones, about 90% of them singletons. Source: CD4+ or CD8+ T cells sorted from blood, taken in a trial of the OX40 agonist ivuxolimab. The receptors were gathered from an adult with an advanced solid tumor such as melanoma, head and neck, liver or kidney cancer.

The CDR3 protein is CASSLLAAMNTEAFF. DNA of the CDR3: TGTGCCAGCAGTTTATTGGCAGCCATGAACACTGAAGCTTTCTTT. The V and J genes are TRBV27 and TRBJ1-1; D remains unclear. The CDR3 has 15 amino acids. V lost 1 base, J lost 0 bases, and 9 bases lay in between. Per germline, CDR1 MNHEY and CDR2 SMNVEV (reference sequence).

The chain combines TRBV27 with TRBJ1-3; the D is unclear. The length of the CDR3 is 13 residues. Per germline, CDR1 MNHEY and CDR2 SMNVEV (reference sequence). V shed 2 bases and J shed 0 bases, with 2 bases lying between them. The CDR3, as DNA: TGTGCCAGCAGTTTAGACTCTGGAAACACCATATATTTT. Translation: CASSLDSGNTIYF.

V and J are TRBV5-4 and TRBJ1-1; TRBD1 might be the D (5 bases). CDR1 is SGHNT, CDR2 YYREEE, per germline (reference sequence). The germline V and J ends were trimmed by 2 bases and 3 bases, with 14 bases remaining between them. The CDR3 is 15 residues long. CDR3 nucleotide sequence: TGTGCCAGCAGCTTAATCGGGACTGGGTACACTGAAGCTTTCTTT. This encodes CASSLIGTGYTEAFF.

Points on this clone: The junction differs from germline at one of its ends, possibly a read error. The V and J genes are TRBV7-7 and TRBJ1-3; maybe TRBD1 (5 bases). This CDR3 contains 17 residues. From germline, CDR1 is SSHAT and CDR2 FNYEAQ (reference sequence). This chain's CDR3 is CASSLAPQGISGNTIYF. CDR3 DNA: TGTGCTAGCAGCTTAGCTCCCCAGGGTATCTCTGGAAACACCATATATTTT.